These T cell receptor beta chains were read from a single sample in a study of cytomegalovirus exposure and HLA in healthy donors. Clones were sequenced by immunoSEQ multiplex PCR, and TCRdb holds only the in-frame ones, with some missing. The table has 200,000 to 250,000 clones, approximately 81% seen once. Sequencing was carried out using PBMCs. The receptors were gathered from a woman aged 60 to 75 in good health and CMV-seropositive. The CDR3 runs from the conserved cysteine through the conserved F or W. The order of the fields is D gene, clone size, J gene, V gene, CDR3 DNA, CDR3 protein. The D gene is left open where the match is weak. Size is omitted from some rows. Given values are once, few, many or a class for expanded clones.

d_gene: TRBD2; abundance: .; j_gene: TRBJ2-3; v_gene: TRBV11-2; CDR3nt: TGTGCCAGCAGCGCGCAAAGCGGGAGGGGAACAGATACGCAGTATTTT; CDR3aa: CASSAQSGRGTDTQYF
d_gene: TRBD2; abundance: .; j_gene: TRBJ2-5; v_gene: TRBV9; CDR3nt: TGTGCCAGCAGCGCAGGACTAGCGGGAGGGGAAATGTACCAAGAGACCCAGTACTTC; CDR3aa: CASSAGLAGGEMYQETQYF
d_gene: TRBD2; abundance: .; j_gene: TRBJ2-7; v_gene: TRBV9; CDR3nt: TGTGCCAGCAGCGGGGGAGGACTAGCGGGTTACTACGAGCAGTACTTC; CDR3aa: CASSGGGLAGYYEQYF
d_gene: .; abundance: .; j_gene: TRBJ1-1; v_gene: TRBV10-3; CDR3nt: TGTGCCATCAGTGTATTGGGACAGAACACTGAAGCTTTCTTT; CDR3aa: CAISVLGQNTEAFF
d_gene: .; abundance: .; j_gene: TRBJ2-7; v_gene: TRBV9; CDR3nt: TGTGCCAGCATAGGACTATCGCTAAGGGAGCAGTACTTC; CDR3aa: CASIGLSLREQYF
d_gene: .; abundance: .; j_gene: TRBJ2-7; v_gene: TRBV18; CDR3nt: TGTGCCAGCTCACCCCGGGCTCGCCGGGGAGGAGAGCAGTACTTC; CDR3aa: CASSPRARRGGEQYF
d_gene: .; abundance: .; j_gene: TRBJ1-1; v_gene: TRBV2; CDR3nt: TGTGCCAGCAGTGAAGCGCGGGGGGGGCGGACTGAAGCTTTCTTT; CDR3aa: CASSEARGGRTEAFF
d_gene: .; abundance: .; j_gene: TRBJ2-3; v_gene: TRBV30; CDR3nt: TGTGCCTGGACCCAGGTAGATAGCACAGATACGCAGTATTTT; CDR3aa: CAWTQVDSTDTQYF
d_gene: .; abundance: .; j_gene: TRBJ1-3; v_gene: TRBV5-1; CDR3nt: TGCGCCAGCAGCTTTGACAGAGTCTCTGGAAACACCATATATTTT; CDR3aa: CASSFDRVSGNTIYF
d_gene: .; abundance: .; j_gene: TRBJ2-2; v_gene: TRBV5-1; CDR3nt: TGCGCCAGCAGTTTGGGTTCGGGCACCGGGGAGCTGTTTTTT; CDR3aa: CASSLGSGTGELFF
d_gene: .; abundance: once; j_gene: TRBJ2-4; v_gene: TRBV19; CDR3nt: TGTGCCAGTAGTATAGATGGCCCCAAGGTGGCGACAGGAGAAAACATTCAGTACTTC; CDR3aa: CASSIDGPKVATGENIQYF
d_gene: .; abundance: .; j_gene: TRBJ1-2; v_gene: TRBV2; CDR3nt: TGTGCCAGCAGTGTGAGTCGCGGAGGCTACCCCTTC; CDR3aa: CASSVSRGGYPF
d_gene: TRBD1; abundance: .; j_gene: TRBJ2-3; v_gene: TRBV27; CDR3nt: TGTGCCAGCAGTTTCGACAGGGGGCAAATTAATGCGGGGGACCAGGGGATAAGAACGCAGTATTTT; CDR3aa: CASSFDRGQINAGDQGIRTQYF
d_gene: .; abundance: .; j_gene: TRBJ2-5; v_gene: TRBV5-4; CDR3nt: TGTGCCAGCAGCTTCCCCGGGACAAAGGAGACCCAGTACTTC; CDR3aa: CASSFPGTKETQYF
d_gene: TRBD2; abundance: .; j_gene: TRBJ2-7; v_gene: TRBV28; CDR3nt: TGTGCCAGCACCCCGACTAGCGGGAGCCACGAGCAGTACTTC; CDR3aa: CASTPTSGSHEQYF
d_gene: .; abundance: .; j_gene: TRBJ2-5; v_gene: TRBV10-3; CDR3nt: TGTGCCACCTCAGGGACGGGAGAAGAGACCCAGTACTTC; CDR3aa: CATSGTGEETQYF
d_gene: TRBD1; abundance: .; j_gene: TRBJ2-1; v_gene: TRBV5-1; CDR3nt: TGCGCCAGCAGCTTGGAGGCAGGGGGCCTCAATGAGCAGTTCTTC; CDR3aa: CASSLEAGGLNEQFF